These 32 T cell receptor beta chains were all obtained from the same sample, sequenced in a study of molecular identifiers for immune sequencing clone quantification. One entry per CDR3 protein results from TCRdb running MiXCR on the PCR reads. The sample shows about 630,000 distinct CDR3 sequences, roughly 23% of them seen only once. The material sequenced was naive CD8+ T cells from blood, with Jurkat cell RNA spiked in. Subset specified: FACS-sorted CD8+CD4-CCR7+CD45RA+ naive T cells. These TCRs come from a human donor in good health. Some libraries in this study had Jurkat cell RNA spiked in.

This clonotype was counted ten times or more. The chain carries TRBV11-2 and TRBJ2-5; maybe TRBD2 (5 bases). Trimming shortened V by 6 bases and J by 2 bases, and 13 bases separated the two germline ends. This CDR3 spans 14 amino acids. The germline V gene has CDR1 SGHAT and CDR2 FQNNGV. The CDR3 is CASSPLVWQETQYF. For the CDR3, the DNA is TGTGCCAGCAGTCCACTAGTCTGGCAAGAGACCCAGTACTTC.

V is TRBV7-9 and J is TRBJ2-7; possible D gene TRBD2, 6 bases. V lost 4 bases, J lost 4 bases, and 20 bases lay in between. Germline loops: CDR1 SEHNR, CDR2 FQNEAQ (reference sequence). This CDR3 region has 16 residues. CDR3 protein: CASSWTQLGRGYEQYF. CDR3 coding DNA: TGTGCCAGCAGCTGGACTCAACTGGGGCGGGGATACGAGCAGTACTTC.

This clonotype was detected ten times or more. The rearrangement uses TRBV29-1 and TRBJ2-1, with 13 bases aligning to TRBD2. Losses at the gene ends were 2 bases for V and 8 bases for J; bases not matched to a gene: 3. CDR1 and CDR2 from the germline V gene are SQVTM and ANQGSEA. This CDR3 contains 14 residues. CDR3 region: CSVETTSGRYEQFF. DNA for the CDR3: TGCAGCGTTGAAACGACTAGCGGGAGGTATGAGCAGTTCTTC.

This clonotype was picked up many times. The chain is built from TRBV28 and TRBJ2-1; D is undetermined. Trimming left V 8 bases short and J 0 bases short, with 5 bases between. The CDR3 is made up of 12 amino acids. Germline V gene sequence: CDR1 MDHEN, CDR2 SYDVKM. CDR3 sequence (DNA): TGTGCCAGCCGCGTCTCCTACAATGAGCAGTTCTTC. Residues: CASRVSYNEQFF.

This clonotype was picked up many times. This chain connects TRBV29-1 to TRBJ2-1; D call uncertain. The CDR3 runs 14 residues. CDR1 SQVTM and CDR2 ANQGSEA come from the germline V gene. Trimming stripped 1 base from V and 5 bases from J, with 12 bases between. The CDR3 region has the DNA TGCAGCGTTGAAGTACCCCCCCAGGACAATGAGCAGTTCTTC. Translated, it gives CSVEVPPQDNEQFF.

This clonotype was recorded at least ten times. The DNA for the CDR3 is TGTGCCAGCAGCTGGACTGGCTACACCTTC. It is translated as CASSWTGYTF. The chain joins TRBV5-8 to TRBJ1-2; no reliable D call. Germline-derived CDR1 and CDR2 are SGHTS and YDEGEE. V was pared by 3 bases and J by 7 bases, with 4 bases between. This CDR3 contains 10 residues.

Turning to this clonotype: One base away lies a much larger clone, so this may be a sequencing read error. The V and J genes are TRBV7-9 and TRBJ1-1; 7 positions agree with TRBD1. The V gene's germline CDR1 is SEHNR and CDR2 FQNEAQ (reference sequence). J lost 6 bases, V lost 5 bases, and 9 bases had no gene match. The CDR3 is made up of 14 amino acids. The DNA for the CDR3 is TGTGCCAGCAGCCGAGCGACAGGGATAGCTGAAGCTTTCTTT. It codes for CASSRATGIAEAFF.

This clonotype was found many times. A junction boundary mismatches the germline segment, possibly from a read error. J is TRBJ2-3 and V is TRBV13; D remains ambiguous. This CDR3 is built from 12 residues. Germline values: CDR1 PRHDT, CDR2 FYEKMQ (reference sequence). The CDR3 region has the DNA TGTGCCAGCGAAAGAAGCAGAGATACGCAGTATTTT. Its translation is CASERSRDTQYF.

This clonotype was observed many times. This sequence joins TRBV20-1 and TRBJ1-1; D call uncertain. From germline, CDR1 is DFQATT and CDR2 SNEGSKA (reference sequence). The CDR3 contains 12 residues. Trimming took off 5 bases at V and 0 bases at J, with 7 bases between the two ends. CDR3 loop: CSASQLNTEAFF. Here the CDR3 DNA reads TGCAGTGCTTCACAGTTGAACACTGAAGCTTTCTTT.

The genes are TRBV30 and TRBJ2-7; D is uncertain. V lost 1 base to trimming and J lost 2 bases, with 9 bases between them. Germline V lookup: CDR1 GTSNPN, CDR2 SVGIG (reference sequence). This CDR3 is 13 amino acids long. CDR3 amino acids: CAWSEGQAYEQYF. CDR3 nucleotides: TGTGCCTGGAGTGAAGGGCAGGCCTACGAGCAGTACTTC.

As to this clonotype: Mismatch with germline at one junction end may stem from a read error. Here the CDR3 DNA reads TGCAGCGTGCCAGGCCTGGCGGGAGATTGGGAGACCCGGTACTTC. Protein sequence: CSVPGLAGDWETRYF. The chain links TRBV29-1 to TRBJ2-5; 7 bases align to TRBD2. CDR3 length equals 15 residues. Germline values: CDR1 SQVTM, CDR2 ANQGSEA.

This clonotype was seen many times. At one of its ends the junction is not consistent with the germline gene, which may arise from a read error. This sequence joins TRBV28 and TRBJ2-3, with unresolved D. This CDR3 comprises 12 residues. In germline, CDR1 is MDHEN, CDR2 SYDVKM. CDR3 amino acids: CASSPIRAPADF. In DNA form, the CDR3 reads TGTGCCAGCAGCCCGATCCGGGCCCCGGCGGATTTT.

A note on this clonotype: A much larger clone sits a single nucleotide away, making a read error possible. The rearrangement joins TRBV3-1 to TRBJ2-3; 8 bases map to TRBD2. This CDR3 has 14 residues. The V gene's germline CDR1 is LGHDT and CDR2 YNNKEL (reference sequence). Trimming cost V 4 bases and J 8 bases; bases outside gene matches: 8. The CDR3 region has the DNA TGTGCCAGCAGCCCGGGACTAGGCGCAGGTACGCAGTATTTT. Its protein is CASSPGLGAGTQYF.

This clonotype was counted many times. CDR3 DNA: TGCGCCAGCAGCCAAGATAAAAGGGCAAGGGTCGAGCAGTACTTC. This gives the protein CASSQDKRARVEQYF. The V gene is TRBV4-1, the J gene TRBJ2-7; no definite D call. The germline V gene encodes CDR1 MGHRA and CDR2 YSYEKL. This CDR3 is built from 15 residues. V was shortened by 0 bases and J by 6 bases, with 15 bases between the two germline ends.

Details on this clonotype: This may come from a read error, since a much larger clone is one base off. The rearrangement uses TRBV12-3 or TRBV12-4 and TRBJ2-7; D possibly uses TRBD1 or TRBD2 (5 bases each). CDR3 length: 12 residues. CDR3 nucleotide sequence: TGTGCCAGCAGTTACGGGACGGCCGAGCAGCACTTC. This sequence encodes CASSYGTAEQHF.

This clonotype came up a few times. The chain has TRBV30 and TRBJ2-6, with 11 bases that match TRBD2. The CDR3 loop spans 17 amino acids. The germline gives CDR1 GTSNPN, CDR2 SVGIG (reference sequence). J gave up 0 bases and V 4 bases, and 5 bases lay outside the gene matches. The CDR3 coding sequence is TGTGCCTGGACCGGGACTAGCGGTTCCTCTGGGGCCAACGTCCTGACTTTC. Amino acid sequence: CAWTGTSGSSGANVLTF.

There are a few counts of this clonotype. J is TRBJ2-4 and V is TRBV30; the D call may be TRBD1 or TRBD2 (5 bases each). Germline CDR1 is GTSNPN and CDR2 is SVGIG (reference sequence). V gave up 5 bases and J gave up 8 bases, with 16 bases separating them. The CDR3 is 13 residues long. In DNA form, the CDR3 reads TGTGCCTGGGGGGACGCGCAGAGTCACATTCAGTACTTC. Encoded protein: CAWGDAQSHIQYF.

This clonotype was seen once. Mismatch with germline at one junction end may stem from a read error. The chain employs TRBV6-5 and TRBJ1-1, with 8 positions matching TRBD1. The germline V gene has CDR1 MNHEY and CDR2 SVGAGI. The CDR3 is made up of 18 amino acids. This chain's CDR3 is CAGSYSATGGFSHTEAFF. In DNA form, the CDR3 reads TGTGCCGGCAGTTACTCGGCAACAGGGGGTTTTTCCCACACTGAAGCTTTCTTT.

This clonotype was seen many times. The rearrangement links TRBV7-6 to TRBJ2-3; TRBD2 agrees at 12 bases. CDR1 is SGHVS and CDR2 is FNYEAQ in the germline V gene. Trimming removed 3 bases from V and 2 bases from J; junction bases left unmatched: 3. This CDR3 comprises 16 residues. The CDR3 nucleotides read TGTGCCAGCAGCTTGCTAGCGGGGGGGGTCACAGATACGCAGTATTTT. Translating it yields CASSLLAGGVTDTQYF.

Remarks on this clonotype: This may be a read error, as it is one base from a much larger clone. The chain recombines TRBV14 with TRBJ2-1, with D perhaps matching TRBD2 (6 bases). Germline CDR1 is SGHDN and CDR2 is FVKESK. The V and J ends lost 1 base and 14 bases respectively, with 18 bases between them. The CDR3 covers 14 residues. The CDR3 bases are TGTGCCAGCAGCCAAGGGTCACCGGGGACTGGAGAGTTCTTC. It codes for CASSQGSPGTGEFF.

This clonotype appeared many times. The V gene is TRBV7-9, the J gene TRBJ1-2, with TRBD1 identical over 8 bases. Germline values: CDR1 SEHNR, CDR2 FQNEAQ (reference sequence). J gave up 5 bases and V 6 bases, and 8 bases lay outside the gene matches. CDR3 length: 14 residues. The CDR3 DNA reads TGTGCCAGCAGGTACCGGGACAGGCCTTATGGCTACACCTTC. Protein: CASRYRDRPYGYTF.

This clonotype has at least ten counts. The chain is built from TRBV19 and TRBJ2-3; D might be TRBD2 (5 bases). CDR1 is LNHDA, CDR2 SQIVND, per germline (reference sequence). This CDR3 is built from 17 residues. With 3 bases removed from V and 1 base from J, the gap between germline ends came to 17 bases. The CDR3 is CASSIDVAGWGTDTQYF. In DNA, the CDR3 is TGTGCCAGTAGTATTGATGTCGCGGGTTGGGGCACAGATACGCAGTATTTT.

The chain employs TRBV7-9 and TRBJ2-1; 10 bases align to TRBD2. The CDR3 consists of 17 residues. V lost 2 bases, J lost 4 bases, and 8 bases stayed unmatched. CDR1 is SEHNR and CDR2 is FQNEAQ in the germline V gene (reference sequence). CDR3 loop: CASSLPFSGRLYNEQFF. The DNA of the CDR3 is TGTGCCAGCAGCTTACCCTTTAGCGGGAGGCTATACAATGAGCAGTTCTTC.

This clonotype was seen many times. The gene calls are TRBV6-2 or TRBV6-3 and TRBJ1-2; D is unclear. The V gene lost 2 bases and the J gene lost 4 bases, with 11 bases spanning the gap. The CDR3 is made up of 14 amino acids. The germline CDR1 and CDR2 sequences are MNHEY and SVGEGT. CDR3 sequence reads: CASSYLKGPYGYTF. The CDR3 nucleotides are TGTGCCAGCAGTTACCTGAAGGGTCCCTATGGCTACACCTTC.

This clonotype was seen more than once but under ten times. This chain uses TRBV11-2 with TRBJ2-1; D is ambiguous. Trimming removed 4 bases from V and 0 bases from J, with 16 bases in between. This CDR3 spans 17 amino acids. The V gene's germline CDR1 is SGHAT and CDR2 FQNNGV. The chain's CDR3 is CASSSQDRLHSYNEQFF. DNA for the CDR3: TGTGCCAGCAGCTCCCAGGACCGACTCCACTCCTACAATGAGCAGTTCTTC.

The table lists this clonotype with many counts. This chain joins TRBV12-3 or TRBV12-4 and TRBJ1-5, with D uncertain. This CDR3 has 14 amino acids. Trimming took 5 bases from V and 1 from J, leaving 9 bases between them. CDR3 loop: CASSPTWSNQPQHF. In DNA, the CDR3 is TGTGCCAGCAGTCCAACCTGGAGCAATCAGCCCCAGCATTTT.

This sequence joins TRBV7-9 and TRBJ1-1; tentatively, D is TRBD1 (6 bases). V was clipped by 1 base and J by 8 bases, with 8 bases between them. This CDR3 has 12 amino acids. Germline CDR1 SEHNR, CDR2 FQNEAQ (reference sequence). The CDR3 here is CASSLEQGEAFF. Written as DNA, the CDR3 is TGTGCCAGCAGCTTAGAACAGGGAGAAGCTTTCTTT.

This clonotype was seen more than once but under ten times. The chain combines TRBV28 with TRBJ1-5; D is possibly TRBD1 (6 bases). Germline V gene sequence: CDR1 MDHEN, CDR2 SYDVKM. The CDR3 contains 16 residues. V was pared by 4 bases and J by 1 base, with 14 bases between. CDR3 amino acids: CASSWEAGVSNQPQHF. In DNA form, the CDR3 reads TGTGCCAGCAGTTGGGAAGCAGGGGTCAGCAATCAGCCCCAGCATTTT.

This clonotype has only a few counts. The rearrangement joins TRBV4-3 to TRBJ1-6; no clear D. Trimming removed 1 base at V and 7 bases at J, with 11 bases between. The V gene's germline CDR1 is LGHNA and CDR2 YSLEER. The length of the CDR3 is 15 residues. Here the CDR3 reads CASSQGRTGNSPLHF. For the CDR3, the DNA is TGCGCCAGCAGCCAAGGTCGGACGGGGAATTCACCCCTCCACTTT.

There are many counts of this clonotype. The chain couples TRBV12-3 or TRBV12-4 to TRBJ2-6; D is possibly TRBD2 (7 bases). The V end was cut by 10 bases, the J end by 0 bases, with 16 bases between. CDR3 length: 16 residues. CDR3 amino acids: CANTGGPPSGANVLTF. The CDR3 bases are TGTGCCAACACCGGGGGGCCTCCCTCTGGGGCCAACGTCCTGACTTTC.

For the CDR3, the DNA is TGTGCCAGCAGTGAAGAAGAAGCGGGAGGCGACAATGAGCAGTTCTTC. This sequence encodes CASSEEEAGGDNEQFF. This rearrangement joins TRBV2 to TRBJ2-1; 9 bases fit TRBD2. This CDR3 is built from 16 residues. Germline V CDR1 and CDR2: SNHLY, FYNNEI. The V and J ends lost 1 base and 5 bases, in that order; junction bases with no gene match: 6.

The sample holds many counts of this clonotype. The rearrangement uses TRBV4-3 and TRBJ2-4; D gene unclear. The V end lost 0 bases, the J end lost 0 bases, and 12 bases lay between the germline ends. This CDR3 is 17 amino acids long. Germline V gives CDR1 LGHNA, CDR2 YSLEER. For the CDR3, the DNA is TGCGCCAGCAGCCAAGATTACGGATCTCTAGCCAAAAACATTCAGTACTTC. This translates into CASSQDYGSLAKNIQYF.